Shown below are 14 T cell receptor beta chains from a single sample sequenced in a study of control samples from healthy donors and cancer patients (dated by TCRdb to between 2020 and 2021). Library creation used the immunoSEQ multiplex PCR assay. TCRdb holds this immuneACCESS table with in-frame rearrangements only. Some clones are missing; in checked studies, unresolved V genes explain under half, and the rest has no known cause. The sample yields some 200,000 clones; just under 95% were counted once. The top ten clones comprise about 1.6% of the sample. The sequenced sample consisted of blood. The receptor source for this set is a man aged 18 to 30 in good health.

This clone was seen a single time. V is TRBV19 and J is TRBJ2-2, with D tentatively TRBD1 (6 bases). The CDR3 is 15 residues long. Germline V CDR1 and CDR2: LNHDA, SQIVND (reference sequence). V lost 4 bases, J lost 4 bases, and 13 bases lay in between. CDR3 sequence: CASSTTGLGTGELFF. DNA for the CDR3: TGTGCCAGTAGTACCACAGGGCTAGGCACCGGGGAGCTGTTTTTT.

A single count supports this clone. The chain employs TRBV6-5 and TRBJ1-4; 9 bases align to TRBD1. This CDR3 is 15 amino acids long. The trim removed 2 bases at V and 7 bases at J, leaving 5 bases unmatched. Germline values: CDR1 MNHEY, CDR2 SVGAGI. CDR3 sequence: CASSYLGQGREKLFF. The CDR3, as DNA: TGTGCCAGCAGTTACCTGGGACAGGGTCGTGAAAAACTGTTTTTT.

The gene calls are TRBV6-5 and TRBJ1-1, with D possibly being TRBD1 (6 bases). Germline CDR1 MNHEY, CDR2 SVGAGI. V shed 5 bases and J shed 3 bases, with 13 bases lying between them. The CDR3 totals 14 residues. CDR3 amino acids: CASSPLDRDTEAFF. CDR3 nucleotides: TGTGCCAGCAGTCCCCTGGACAGAGACACTGAAGCTTTCTTT.

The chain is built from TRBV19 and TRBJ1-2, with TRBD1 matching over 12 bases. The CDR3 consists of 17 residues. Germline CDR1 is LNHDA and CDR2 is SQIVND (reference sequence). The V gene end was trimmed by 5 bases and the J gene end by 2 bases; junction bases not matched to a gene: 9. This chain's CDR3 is CASSSKGQGAGNYGYTF. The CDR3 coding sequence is TGTGCCAGTAGTTCGAAGGGACAGGGGGCGGGCAACTATGGCTACACCTTC.

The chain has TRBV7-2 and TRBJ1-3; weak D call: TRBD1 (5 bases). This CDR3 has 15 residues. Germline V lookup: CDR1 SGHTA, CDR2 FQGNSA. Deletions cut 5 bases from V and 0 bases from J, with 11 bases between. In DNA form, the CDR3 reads TGTGCCAGCAGCCTGGGGGGGTCCTCTGGAAACACCATATATTTT. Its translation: CASSLGGSSGNTIYF.

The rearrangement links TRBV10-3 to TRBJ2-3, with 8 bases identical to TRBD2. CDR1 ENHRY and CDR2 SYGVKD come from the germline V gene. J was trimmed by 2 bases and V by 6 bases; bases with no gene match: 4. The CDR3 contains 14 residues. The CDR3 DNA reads TGTGCCATCAGCACTAGCGGACCCACAGATACGCAGTATTTT. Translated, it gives CAISTSGPTDTQYF.

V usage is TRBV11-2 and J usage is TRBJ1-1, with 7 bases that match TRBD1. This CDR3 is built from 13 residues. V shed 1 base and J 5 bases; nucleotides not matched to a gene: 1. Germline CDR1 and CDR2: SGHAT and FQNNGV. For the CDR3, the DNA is TGTGCCAGCAGCTTAGGGACAGGTACTGAAGCTTTCTTT. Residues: CASSLGTGTEAFF.

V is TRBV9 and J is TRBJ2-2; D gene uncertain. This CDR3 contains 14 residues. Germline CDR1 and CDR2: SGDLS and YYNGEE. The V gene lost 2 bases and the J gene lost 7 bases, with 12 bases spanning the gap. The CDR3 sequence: CASSVVSKGGELFF. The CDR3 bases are TGTGCCAGCAGCGTCGTGAGTAAGGGCGGGGAGCTGTTTTTT.

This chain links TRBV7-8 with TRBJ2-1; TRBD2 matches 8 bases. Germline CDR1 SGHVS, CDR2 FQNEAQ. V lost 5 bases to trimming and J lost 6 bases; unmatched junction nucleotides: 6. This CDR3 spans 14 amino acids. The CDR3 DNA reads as TGTGCCAGCAGCCCCCGGACTAGCTCCAATGAGCAGTTCTTC. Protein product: CASSPRTSSNEQFF.

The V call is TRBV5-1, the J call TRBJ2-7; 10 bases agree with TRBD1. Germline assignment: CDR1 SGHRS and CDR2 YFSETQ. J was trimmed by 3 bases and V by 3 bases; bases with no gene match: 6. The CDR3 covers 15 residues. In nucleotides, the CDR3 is TGCGCCAGCAGCTCTCTCCGGGACAGGGGCTACGAGCAGTACTTC. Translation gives CASSSLRDRGYEQYF.

In DNA form, the CDR3 reads TGTGCCAGCAGCTTAGCGCCTCAAACAGCCCTAGACTATGGCTACACCTTC. Protein: CASSLAPQTALDYGYTF. The chain uses TRBV7-8 and TRBJ1-2; no firm D call. CDR1 and CDR2 from the germline V gene are SGHVS and FQNEAQ. CDR3 length equals 17 residues. Trimming took 0 bases from V and 3 from J, leaving 17 bases between them. The full variable domain, its missing parts supplied by reference TRBV7-8 and TRBJ1-2, is GAGVSQSPRYKVAKRGQDVALRCDPISGHVSLFWYQQALGQGPEFLTYFQNEAQLDKSGLPSDRFFAERPEGSVSTLKIQRTQQEDSAVYLCASSLAPQTALDYGYTFGSGTRLTVV.

The CDR3 region is CATSHLRGPSSYNEQFF. CDR3 DNA sequence: TGTGCCACCAGCCATCTCAGGGGGCCGAGCTCCTACAATGAGCAGTTCTTC. The chain carries TRBV24-1 and TRBJ2-1, with TRBD1 matching 8 bases. CDR3 length: 17 amino acids. Looked up from germline, CDR1 is KGHDR and CDR2 is SFDVKD. J gave up 0 bases and V 7 bases, and 10 bases lay outside the gene matches.

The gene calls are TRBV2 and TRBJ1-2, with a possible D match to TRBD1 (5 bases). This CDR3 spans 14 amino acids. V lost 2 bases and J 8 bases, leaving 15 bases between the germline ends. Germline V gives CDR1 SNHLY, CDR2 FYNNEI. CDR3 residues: CASSESEGYGGYTF. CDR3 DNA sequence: TGTGCCAGCAGTGAATCGGAGGGGTACGGGGGCTACACCTTC.

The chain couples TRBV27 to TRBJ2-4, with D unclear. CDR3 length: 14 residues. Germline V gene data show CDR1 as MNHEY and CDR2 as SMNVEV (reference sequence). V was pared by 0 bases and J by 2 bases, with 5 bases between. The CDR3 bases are TGTGCCAGCAGTTTATCTGGGACCAAAAACATTCAGTACTTC. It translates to CASSLSGTKNIQYF.